This TCR beta chain was sequenced in a study of T cells in Graves' hyperthyroidism and ophthalmopathy. The CDR3 length is 13 residues. V lost 3 bases and J lost 4, with 12 bases in between. Germline CDR1 SQVTM, CDR2 ANQGSEA. Amplification yielded TCR beta CDR3 regions, with RNA transcripts as the source. HTBI primers were the set used in a first-round RT-PCR of the TCR CDR3. TCRdb recomputed calls from the multiplex PCR reads with MiXCR, one row per CDR3 protein. The sample includes 37,000 or so distinct CDR3 sequences, around 50% seen only once; the top ten take about 17%. The TCR comes from a man aged 40-49 years with Graves' ophthalmopathy. The sample comprised blood. V is TRBV29-1 and J is TRBJ1-2; D not certain. In DNA, the CDR3 is TGCAGCGTTGAGGTCAGAAAGGGCTATGGCTACACCTTC. It is translated as CSVEVRKGYGYTF. Complete variable domain (other parts from reference TRBV29-1 and TRBJ1-2): SAVISQKPSRDICQRGTSLTIQCQVDSQVTMMFWYRQQPGQSLTLIATANQGSEATYESGFVIDKFPISRPNLTFSTLTVSNMSPEDSSIYLCSVEVRKGYGYTFGSGTRLTVV.